Sequencing of this TCR beta chain was carried out in a study of cytomegalovirus exposure and HLA in healthy donors. The study, taken as a whole, reports: The authors listed some 160 TCR beta chains as cytomegalovirus-associated. Several of the most significant clusters appeared linked to common viral pathogens, based on a later analysis.

On this clone: Its antigen is currently unknown. Other DNA sequences within the sample encode an identical CDR3.

Vbeta (60) and Jbeta (13) primers were used in the PCR. Assay used: immunoSEQ multiplex PCR; TCRdb lists only in-frame clones, some missing. This sample yields about 200,000 clones, of which roughly 83% are seen a single time; around 0.4% belongs to the top ten. The V end lost 6 bases, the J end lost 4 bases, and 4 bases lay between the germline ends. This CDR3 region has 11 residues. The germline V gene encodes CDR1 MNHEY and CDR2 SVGAGI. V is TRBV6-5 and J is TRBJ1-3; D not resolved. The sequence was collected from a male donor in good health and CMV-seropositive. Material: PBMCs. As DNA, the CDR3 is TGTGCCAGCAGCCGGGGAAACACCATATATTTT. Its translation is CASSRGNTIYF.